This T cell receptor beta chain originates from a study of siplizumab effects on memory and regulatory T cells (dated by TCRdb to between 2019 and 2020). About the full investigation: The study examined how the anti-CD2 antibody siplizumab affects alloreactive T-cell subsets in allogeneic mixed lymphocyte reactions built from human PBMCs. Study-wide findings and limitations: Roughly 80-97% of proliferating CD4+ or CD8+ clones could not be assigned a naive or memory phenotype. Among mappable alloreactive CD4+ clones, an average Treg-derived fraction of approximately 73% was observed with siplizumab, compared with 25% to 30% in control reactions. The cumulative frequency of alloreactive sequences traceable to unstimulated CD4+ memory T cells was significantly reduced by siplizumab. Unstimulated naive T cells appeared more diverse than memory T cells, and naive cells seemed to contribute substantially to the alloresponse. The suppressive function of proliferating Tregs from siplizumab cultures was not functionally confirmed. Sequences below about 10^-5 frequency were poorly captured, so only a minor fraction of alloreactive clones could be mapped to unstimulated subsets.

Libraries came from the immunoSEQ multiplex PCR assay. The deep sequencing platform assayed some 90,000 TCR templates per sample. Genomic DNA extracted from sorted T cells was used for TCRbeta CDR3 sequencing. Regarding the original processing steps: The R programming language was used for clonal analysis of TCRbeta CDR3 data. Comparing unstimulated samples against CFSE-low samples taken after the reaction was how alloreactive CD4+ and CD8+ clones were defined. Regulatory or non-regulatory origin of alloreactive CD4+ clones was assigned by matching sequences to the sorted unstimulated Treg and non-Treg repertoires. Held by TCRdb, this immuneACCESS table contains in-frame sequences only and omits some clones. Under half of the omission traces to an unresolved V gene where checked; the cause of the rest is unknown. V, J and clone size derive from that table, while D and trimming were established from the DNA sequence. This sample lists over 80,000 clones; roughly 90% were detected once. The top ten constitute more than 1.5% of the sample.

Clipping removes 2 bases from V and 2 bases from J, with 13 as the unmatched junction base count. The CDR3 runs 18 amino acids, cysteine and phenylalanine included. The CDR3 DNA has 54 bases and is translated from base 1. The germline V gene (reference sequence) supplies CDR1 SEHNR and CDR2 FQNEAQ. TCRbeta CDR3 sequencing was performed on sorted unstimulated T cells and on proliferating T cells recovered from mixed lymphocyte reactions. Fresh whole blood from nine to eleven HLA-typed healthy donors was used to isolate PBMCs. Unstimulated CD4+ regulatory T cells were FACS-sorted to map the origin of alloreactive clones. Note on this clone: Which antigen it targets is not known. The input lacks base qualities; no much larger clone sits a single base away.

The V and J genes are TRBV7-9 and TRBJ2-5, with 8 bases aligning to TRBD2. The sequence was obtained from a human donor in good health. Sequencing was carried out using Tregs sorted from blood. The nucleotides are TGTGCCAGCAGCTTAAGCTGGATGGCGGGGGGTATACAAGAGACCCAGTACTTC. It specifies CASSLSWMAGGIQETQYF.